The 22 T cell receptor beta chains given below trace back to one sample, sequenced in a study of cytomegalovirus exposure and HLA in healthy donors. PCR employed 60 Vbeta and 13 Jbeta primers. The protocol was immunoSEQ multiplex PCR, while the TCRdb copy is restricted to in-frame clones and leaves out a portion. Found here are 150,000 to 200,000 clones, around 84% of them singletons; the top ten hold 1.5% to 2.5%. The sequenced material came from PBMCs. The receptors were sampled from a man between 18 and 35 years old in good health and CMV-seronegative.

V and J are TRBV15 and TRBJ2-4; 9 positions match TRBD1. The CDR3 covers 17 residues. The ends lost 1 base at V and 7 bases at J; junction bases unmatched: 11. The V gene's germline CDR1 is LNHNV and CDR2 YYDKDF (reference sequence). In nucleotides, the CDR3 is TGTGCCACCAGCAGAGCTACAGCAGTTGACAGGGGGAACATTCAGTACTTC. Translated: CATSRATAVDRGNIQYF. Full variable domain (missing parts from reference TRBV15 and TRBJ2-4): DAMVIQNPRYQVTQFGKPVTLSCSQTLNHNVMYWYQQKSSQAPKLLFHYYDKDFNNEADTPDNFQSRRPNTSFCFLDIRSPGLGDTAMYLCATSRATAVDRGNIQYFGAGTRLSVL.

Comment on this clone: Other DNA sequences within the sample encode an identical CDR3. The rearrangement links TRBV28 to TRBJ2-5; no reliable D call. CDR1 is MDHEN and CDR2 is SYDVKM in the germline V gene. Trimming stripped 5 bases from V and 5 bases from J, with 6 bases between. The CDR3 contains 11 residues. In DNA form, the CDR3 reads TGTGCCAGCAGTCCCCGGGAGACCCAGTACTTC. Translated: CASSPRETQYF.

The chain combines TRBV28 with TRBJ2-1, with TRBD1 as a possible D gene (6 bases). CDR1 MDHEN and CDR2 SYDVKM come from the germline V gene. CDR3 length: 16 residues. Trimming took 4 bases from V and 0 from J, leaving 13 bases between them. The CDR3 coding sequence is TGTGCCAGCAGTTCACAGGGTACTGGCTCCTACAATGAGCAGTTCTTC. Its protein is CASSSQGTGSYNEQFF. The full variable domain, rest sourced from reference TRBV28 and TRBJ2-1, is DVKVTQSSRYLVKRTGEKVFLECVQDMDHENMFWYRQDPGLGLRLIYFSYDVKMKEKGDIPEGYSVSREKKERFSLILESASTNQTSMYLCASSSQGTGSYNEQFFGPGTRLTVL.

The chain links TRBV4-1 to TRBJ2-7; tentatively, D is TRBD2 (7 bases). There are 17 residues in the CDR3. Germline V CDR1 and CDR2: MGHRA, YSYEKL. Trimming pared 3 bases from V and 3 bases from J, leaving 21 bases between. This CDR3 is CASSHPRGGAPYYEQYF. The CDR3 coding sequence is TGCGCCAGCAGCCACCCCCGAGGGGGGGCCCCCTACTACGAGCAGTACTTC.

V and J are TRBV19 and TRBJ2-2; tentative D call: TRBD2 (6 bases). The length of the CDR3 is 16 residues. The V end was cut by 6 bases, the J end by 1 base, with 15 bases between. Germline CDR1 and CDR2: LNHDA and SQIVND (reference sequence). CDR3 sequence: CASRPWRAKNTGELFF. DNA for the CDR3: TGTGCCAGTAGGCCCTGGAGGGCGAAGAACACCGGGGAGCTGTTTTTT.

V and J are TRBV2 and TRBJ2-3; 11 nucleotides match TRBD2. The CDR3 has 12 amino acids. With V trimmed by 6 bases and J by 7 bases, 0 bases remained unmatched. Per the germline V gene, CDR1 is SNHLY and CDR2 is FYNNEI. The CDR3 sequence: CASRTSGNTQYF. CDR3 nucleotide sequence: TGTGCCAGCAGGACTAGCGGGAATACGCAGTATTTT.

In this sample, this clone turned up once. This chain connects TRBV7-8 to TRBJ1-4; the match to TRBD1 covers 8 bases. The length of the CDR3 is 15 residues. The germline gives CDR1 SGHVS, CDR2 FQNEAQ. V lost 5 bases to trimming and J lost 5 bases; unmatched junction nucleotides: 7. This chain's CDR3 is CASSLSAGGNEKLFF. In nucleotides, the CDR3 is TGTGCCAGCAGCCTGTCGGCAGGGGGCAATGAAAAACTGTTTTTT.

This rearrangement joins TRBV28 to TRBJ1-6; D possibly corresponds to TRBD1 (6 bases). CDR3 length: 18 residues. Deletions cut 3 bases from V and 3 bases from J, with 18 bases between. The germline V gene has CDR1 MDHEN and CDR2 SYDVKM. The CDR3 bases are TGTGCCAGCAGTTTGGGCCCACAGGGTCTTCTCTATAATTCACCCCTCCACTTT. This gives the protein CASSLGPQGLLYNSPLHF.

The chain combines TRBV7-9 with TRBJ2-7, with D possibly TRBD1 on 5 matching bases. The CDR3 consists of 14 residues. Germline V gene lookup returns CDR1 SEHNR and CDR2 FQNEAQ (reference sequence). V gave up 5 bases and J gave up 0 bases, with 11 bases separating them. The CDR3 DNA sequence: TGTGCCAGCAGCAGCCTCAGGGACTCCTACGAGCAGTACTTC. It codes for CASSSLRDSYEQYF.

In its sample, this clone was seen once. The chain is built from TRBV28 and TRBJ1-5, with D perhaps matching TRBD1 (5 bases). There are 18 residues in the CDR3. CDR1 MDHEN and CDR2 SYDVKM come from the germline V gene. The germline V and J ends were trimmed by 6 bases and 0 bases, with 21 bases remaining between them. CDR3 amino acids: CASSSRLGPPSSNQPQHF. CDR3 nucleotide sequence: TGTGCCAGCAGCTCTCGGTTGGGGCCACCAAGTAGCAATCAGCCCCAGCATTTT.

The chain is built from TRBV11-2 and TRBJ1-6, with D unresolved. CDR1 and CDR2 (germline): SGHAT, FQNNGV. This CDR3 comprises 14 residues. The V gene lost 7 bases and the J gene lost 11 bases, with 18 bases spanning the gap. This chain's CDR3 is CASMDWASTAPLHF. The CDR3 nucleotides read TGTGCCAGCATGGATTGGGCGTCGACGGCACCCCTCCACTTT. The whole variable domain, remainder taken from reference TRBV11-2 and TRBJ1-6, is EAGVAQSPRYKIIEKRQSVAFWCNPISGHATLYWYQQILGQGPKLLIQFQNNGVVDDSQLPKDRFSAERLKGVDSTLKIQPAKLEDSAVYLCASMDWASTAPLHFGNGTRLTVT.

The chain uses TRBV27 and TRBJ1-2; TRBD1 agrees at 9 bases. J lost 7 bases, V lost 5 bases, and 5 bases had no gene match. The CDR3 covers 13 residues. The germline V gene has CDR1 MNHEY and CDR2 SMNVEV (reference sequence). DNA for the CDR3: TGTGCCAGCAGTGGGACAGGGTTGGGTGGCTACACCTTC. Translating it yields CASSGTGLGGYTF.

The gene calls are TRBV27 and TRBJ2-3; TRBD1 might be the D (5 bases). The V gene lost 0 bases and the J gene lost 0 bases, with 10 bases spanning the gap. CDR1 and CDR2 from the germline V gene are MNHEY and SMNVEV (reference sequence). The CDR3 runs 16 residues. CDR3 protein: CASSLSGATSTDTQYF. In nucleotides, the CDR3 is TGTGCCAGCAGTTTATCAGGGGCCACTAGCACAGATACGCAGTATTTT.

This chain joins TRBV2 and TRBJ1-6; D not resolved. V was clipped by 2 bases and J by 9 bases, with 8 bases between them. Per the germline V gene, CDR1 is SNHLY and CDR2 is FYNNEI. The length of the CDR3 is 13 residues. The CDR3 DNA sequence: TGTGCCAGCAGTGAATCTCGAGGTTCACCCCTCCACTTT. Translation: CASSESRGSPLHF.

This chain joins TRBV11-2 and TRBJ1-4; possible D gene TRBD1, 5 bases. Deletions cut 5 bases from V and 8 bases from J, with 12 bases between. CDR3 length equals 13 residues. The germline CDR1 and CDR2 sequences are SGHAT and FQNNGV. CDR3 nucleotides: TGTGCCAGCAGCGGGGCCGAAAGGGAAAAACTGTTTTTT. It yields the protein CASSGAEREKLFF.

The chain is built from TRBV5-1 and TRBJ2-2; possible D gene TRBD2, 5 bases. Germline-derived CDR1 and CDR2 are SGHRS and YFSETQ. CDR3 length: 14 residues. Trimming took 4 bases from V and 13 from J, leaving 20 bases between them. CDR3 sequence reads: CASSLRVGVGSLFF. The CDR3 coding sequence is TGCGCCAGCAGCCTGAGGGTTGGGGTTGGTTCGCTGTTTTTT.

This clone was seen just once. The CDR3 region is CASRLSGVYEQYF. DNA for the CDR3: TGTGCCAGCAGACTCAGCGGGGTGTACGAGCAGTACTTC. The gene calls are TRBV7-2 and TRBJ2-5; 7 bases line up with TRBD2. The J call could be wrong; TRBJ2-7 is a better fit for the DNA end. This CDR3 is 13 amino acids long. CDR1 and CDR2 from the germline V gene are SGHTA and FQGNSA.

This chain links TRBV6-1 with TRBJ2-7, with D perhaps TRBD1 (5 bases). Trimming cost V 6 bases and J 7 bases, with 13 bases left between them. CDR1 is MNHNS, CDR2 SASEGT, per germline. CDR3 length: 12 residues. DNA for the CDR3: TGTGCCAGCAGGGGCCTTCAGGGAGAGCAGTACTTC. Translation gives CASRGLQGEQYF.

CDR3 loop: CASSPGRGLEQYF. The DNA for the CDR3 is TGCGCCAGCAGCCCTGGGCGGGGGCTCGAGCAGTACTTC. The rearrangement joins TRBV5-1 to TRBJ2-7; possibly TRBD2 for D (7 bases). The germline V and J ends were trimmed by 4 bases and 6 bases, with 14 bases remaining between them. The CDR3 has 13 residues. Looked up from germline, CDR1 is SGHRS and CDR2 is YFSETQ.

The chain employs TRBV27 and TRBJ2-7; D may be TRBD2 (6 bases). Germline V gives CDR1 MNHEY, CDR2 SMNVEV (reference sequence). Trimming left V 6 bases short and J 2 bases short, with 23 bases between. CDR3 length: 17 residues. The DNA of the CDR3 is TGTGCCAGCAGCCTAAGGGGCGCGGGGATTTCCACCTACGAGCAGTACTTC. This codes for CASSLRGAGISTYEQYF.

This clone was picked up one time. J is TRBJ2-1 and V is TRBV29-1; 7 nucleotides agree with TRBD2. CDR1 is SQVTM, CDR2 ANQGSEA, per germline. The J segment lost 2 bases and the V segment lost 4 bases, leaving 5 bases of the junction unmatched. This CDR3 spans 14 amino acids. The CDR3 DNA is TGCAGCGTTGGGGGGGGGTTCACCTACAATGAGCAGTTCTTC. This sequence encodes CSVGGGFTYNEQFF.

The chain recombines TRBV6-1 with TRBJ1-5; perhaps TRBD1 as D (6 bases). The CDR3 is 15 residues long. The germline V and J ends were trimmed by 3 bases and 6 bases, with 15 bases remaining between them. The germline CDR1 and CDR2 sequences are MNHNS and SASEGT. CDR3 DNA sequence: TGTGCCAGCAGTGATAACAGGGTCGTGGTTCAGCCCCAGCATTTT. It is translated as CASSDNRVVVQPQHF.